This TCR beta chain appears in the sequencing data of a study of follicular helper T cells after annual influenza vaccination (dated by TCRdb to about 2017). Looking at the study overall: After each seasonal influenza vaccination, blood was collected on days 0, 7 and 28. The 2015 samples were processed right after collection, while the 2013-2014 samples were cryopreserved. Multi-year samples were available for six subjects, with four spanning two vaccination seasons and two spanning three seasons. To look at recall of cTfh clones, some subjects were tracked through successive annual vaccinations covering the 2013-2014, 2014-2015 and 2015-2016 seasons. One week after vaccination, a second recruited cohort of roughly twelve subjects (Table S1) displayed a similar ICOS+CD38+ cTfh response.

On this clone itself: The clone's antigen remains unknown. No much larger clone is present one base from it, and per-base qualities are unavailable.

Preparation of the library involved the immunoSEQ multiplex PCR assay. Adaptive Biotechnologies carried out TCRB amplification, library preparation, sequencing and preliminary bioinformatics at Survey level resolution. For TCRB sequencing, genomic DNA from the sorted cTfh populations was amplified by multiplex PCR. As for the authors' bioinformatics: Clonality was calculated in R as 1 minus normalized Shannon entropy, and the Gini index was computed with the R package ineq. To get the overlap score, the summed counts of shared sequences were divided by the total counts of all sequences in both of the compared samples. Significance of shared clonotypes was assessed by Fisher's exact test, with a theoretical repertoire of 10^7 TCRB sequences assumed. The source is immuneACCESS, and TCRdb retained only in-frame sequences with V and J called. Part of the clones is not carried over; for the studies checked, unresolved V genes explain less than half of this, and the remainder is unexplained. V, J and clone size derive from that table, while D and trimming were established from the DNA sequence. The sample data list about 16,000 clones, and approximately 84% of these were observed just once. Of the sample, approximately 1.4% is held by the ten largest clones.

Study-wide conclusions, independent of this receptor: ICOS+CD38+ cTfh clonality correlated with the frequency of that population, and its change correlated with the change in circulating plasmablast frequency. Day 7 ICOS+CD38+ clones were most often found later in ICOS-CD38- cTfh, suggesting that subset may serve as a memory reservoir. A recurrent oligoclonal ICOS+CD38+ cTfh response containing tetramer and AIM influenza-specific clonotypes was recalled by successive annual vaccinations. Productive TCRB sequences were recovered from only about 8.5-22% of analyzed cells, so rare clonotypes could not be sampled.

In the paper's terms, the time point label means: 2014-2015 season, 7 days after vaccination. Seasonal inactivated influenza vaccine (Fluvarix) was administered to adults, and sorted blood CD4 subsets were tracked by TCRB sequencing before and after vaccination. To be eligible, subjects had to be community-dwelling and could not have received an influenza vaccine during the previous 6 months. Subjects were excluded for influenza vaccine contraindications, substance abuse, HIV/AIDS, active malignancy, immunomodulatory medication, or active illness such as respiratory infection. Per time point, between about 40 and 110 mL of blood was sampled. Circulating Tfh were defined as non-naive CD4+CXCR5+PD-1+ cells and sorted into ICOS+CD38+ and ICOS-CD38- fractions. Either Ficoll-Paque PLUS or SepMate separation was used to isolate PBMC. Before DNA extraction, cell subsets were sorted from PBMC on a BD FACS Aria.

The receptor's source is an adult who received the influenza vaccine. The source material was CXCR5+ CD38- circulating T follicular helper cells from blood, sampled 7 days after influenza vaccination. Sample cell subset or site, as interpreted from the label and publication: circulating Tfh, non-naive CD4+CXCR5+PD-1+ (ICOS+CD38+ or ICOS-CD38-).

The bases read TGTGCCAGCAGTCCTGTGGGGAGGCATGAAAAACTGTTTTTT. It specifies CASSPVGRHEKLFF. The sequence is built from TRBV28 and TRBJ1-4; there is no confident call for the D gene. Trimming takes 5 bases from V and 6 bases from J, and the germline ends sit 13 bases apart. CDR1 and CDR2 (MDHEN, SYDVKM) derive from the germline V gene. From the cysteine up to the phenylalanine, the CDR3 has a length of 14 residues. Only the CDR3 DNA is retained, 42 bases long and in frame from the first base.